What follows describes a single T cell receptor (beta chain). Its antigen remains unknown. Scientists made TCR beta cDNA using 5'RACE template switching with UMIs. TCRdb reworked the 5' RACE reads into one entry per CDR3 protein, no DNA. The data include some 460,000 distinct CDR3 sequences; the top ten clones carry roughly 1.4%. The sample is drawn from a study of T cells expressing NK-cell markers. Looking at the study overall: From sorted CD3+CD56+NKG2C+, CD3+CD56+NKG2C- and CD3+CD56-NKG2C+ T cells came the TCR beta repertoires. Study observations and caveats: Each of roughly 6 donors carried dominant NKG2C+ clonotypes accounting for roughly 1.0-7.0% of CD8+ T cells. The leading position in the CD3+CD56-NKG2C+ fraction of several donors also went to these clonotypes.

The germline CDR1 and CDR2 sequences are SGHDN and FVKESK. CDR3 length: 12 amino acids. The sequence derives from a woman aged 45-65 years in good health. This chain joins TRBV14 and TRBJ2-2. Sequencing was performed on blood T cells: a sorted CD56 or NKG2C T cell subset, CD4+ or CD8+ T cells, or bulk PBMC T cells (not recorded which). CDR3: CASSLHWGELFF.